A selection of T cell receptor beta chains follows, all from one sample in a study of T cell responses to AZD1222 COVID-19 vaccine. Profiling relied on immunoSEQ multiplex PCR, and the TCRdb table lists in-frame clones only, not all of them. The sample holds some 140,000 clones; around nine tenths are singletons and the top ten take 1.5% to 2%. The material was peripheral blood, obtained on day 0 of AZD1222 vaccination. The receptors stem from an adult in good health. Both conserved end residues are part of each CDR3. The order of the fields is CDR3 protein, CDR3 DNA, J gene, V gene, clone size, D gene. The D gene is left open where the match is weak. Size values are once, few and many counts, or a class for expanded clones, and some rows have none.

CASRGQVLDGYTF TGTGCCAGTAGGGGACAGGTGCTTGATGGCTACACCTTC TRBJ1-2 TRBV19 . TRBD1
CASSQEWVIYGYTF TGCGCCAGCAGCCAAGAGTGGGTAATCTATGGCTACACCTTC TRBJ1-2 TRBV4-1 . .
CASSLDGTGNTIYF TGCGCCAGCAGCTTGGACGGAACTGGAAACACCATATATTTT TRBJ1-3 TRBV5-1 . .
CASSQRPPGRFEQFF TGTGCCAGCAGCCAAAGACCCCCTGGCCGTTTCGAGCAGTTCTTC TRBJ2-1 TRBV14 . .
CASRIHRAPNTEAFF TGTGCCAGCAGAATTCACAGGGCACCGAACACTGAAGCTTTCTTT TRBJ1-1 TRBV7-3 . .
CASSLSGQGTNTEAFF TGTGCCAGCAGTTTGTCAGGACAGGGTACGAACACTGAAGCTTTCTTT TRBJ1-1 TRBV28 . TRBD1
CASSSRGRGDTQYF TGCGCCAGCAGCTCGAGGGGCCGGGGAGATACGCAGTATTTT TRBJ2-3 TRBV10-1 . .
CASNHIPGPAFF TGCGCCAGCAACCATATTCCAGGTCCAGCTTTCTTT TRBJ1-1 TRBV4-1 . .
CASSHQAEVQGYGYTF TGTGCCAGCAGCCACCAAGCAGAGGTACAGGGCTATGGCTACACCTTC TRBJ1-2 TRBV3-1/TRBV3-2 . .
CSVSEYNYGYTF TGCAGCGTTTCAGAGTATAACTATGGCTACACCTTC TRBJ1-2 TRBV29-1 . .
CASSQPLGVANEQFF TGTGCCAGCAGCCAACCCCTCGGGGTGGCGAATGAGCAGTTCTTC TRBJ2-1 TRBV27 . .
CASGSGANVLTF TGTGCCAGCGGGTCTGGGGCCAACGTCCTGACTTTC TRBJ2-6 TRBV19 . .
CASSEEEAAPTNEKLFF TGTGCCAGCAGTGAGGAAGAGGCAGCACCTACTAATGAAAAACTGTTTTTT TRBJ1-4 TRBV2 once .
CASSRSGEGSPSYEQYF TGCGCCAGCAGCCGCTCCGGGGAGGGGAGTCCTAGCTACGAGCAGTACTTC TRBJ2-7 TRBV5-1 . TRBD2
CSVFIIDEQFF TGCAGCGTTTTTATAATCGATGAGCAGTTCTTC TRBJ2-1 TRBV29-1 . .
CASRLTSGSGEQYF TGTGCCAGCAGACTAACTAGTGGGTCGGGGGAGCAGTACTTC TRBJ2-7 TRBV7-6 . .
CASSPQVGGTGELFF TGTGCCAGCAGTCCACAAGTAGGGGGCACCGGGGAGCTGTTTTTT TRBJ2-2 TRBV28 . .
CASSFGEKLFF TGTGCCAGCAGTTTTGGTGAAAAACTGTTTTTT TRBJ1-4 TRBV27 . .
CASSPREGVGYGYTF TGTGCCAGCAGCCCGCGCGAGGGGGTGGGATATGGCTACACCTTC TRBJ1-2 TRBV3-1/TRBV3-2 . .
CASSTGTGSAAVGTQYF TGTGCCAGCAGCACCGGGACAGGGAGTGCAGCAGTGGGGACCCAGTACTTC TRBJ2-5 TRBV9 . TRBD1
CASSLGGGNQPQHF TGTGCCAGCAGCTTGGGTGGGGGCAATCAGCCCCAGCATTTT TRBJ1-5 TRBV7-8 . .
CASSYAALNTEAFF TGTGCCAGCAGTTACGCGGCGTTGAACACTGAAGCTTTCTTT TRBJ1-1 TRBV6-5 . .
CASSLLPTSYNEQFF TGTGCCAGCAGCTTATTGCCTACCTCCTACAATGAGCAGTTCTTC TRBJ2-1 TRBV7-2 . .
CASGLVLDSWDGYTF TGTGCTAGTGGTTTGGTCCTAGACAGTTGGGATGGCTACACCTTC TRBJ1-2 TRBV12-5 . .
CASSETALLGRRSSYEQYF TGTGCCAGCAGTGAGACTGCGTTACTGGGGCGAAGGTCCTCCTACGAGCAGTACTTC TRBJ2-7 TRBV2 . .
CASSLLQQDSPLHF TGTGCCAGCAGCCTCCTCCAGCAAGATTCACCCCTCCACTTT TRBJ1-6 TRBV28 . .
CASSEFQGARGYTF TGTGCCAGCAGTGAATTTCAGGGGGCGCGTGGCTACACCTTC TRBJ1-2 TRBV2 . TRBD1
CASSQGVQGSLSGNTIYF TGCGCCAGCAGCCAAGGGGTACAGGGGTCCCTCTCTGGAAACACCATATATTTT TRBJ1-3 TRBV4-1 . TRBD1
CASSSGARGEKLFF TGTGCCAGCAGTTCAGGGGCTCGGGGTGAAAAACTGTTTTTT TRBJ1-4 TRBV6-5 . .
CASSPYGAELFF TGTGCCAGCAGCCCTTATGGGGCCGAACTGTTTTTT TRBJ1-4 TRBV16 . .
CASSSQGNTEAFF TGTGCCAGCAGCTCCCAGGGGAACACTGAAGCTTTCTTT TRBJ1-1 TRBV7-8 . .
CASSRDNGTPRTYEQYF TGCGCCAGCAGCAGAGATAACGGGACACCTAGAACCTACGAGCAGTACTTC TRBJ2-7 TRBV5-1 . .
CASSQEGAPEPQHF TGTGCCAGCAGCCAGGAGGGGGCCCCGGAGCCCCAGCATTTT TRBJ1-5 TRBV3-1/TRBV3-2 . TRBD1
CASSYTSGRWETQYF TGTGCCAGCAGTTATACTAGCGGGAGGTGGGAGACCCAGTACTTC TRBJ2-5 TRBV27 . TRBD2
CASSLTRYEQYF TGCGCCAGCAGCTTGACCCGATACGAGCAGTACTTC TRBJ2-7 TRBV5-1 once .
CASSLFGLGDQPQHF TGTGCCAGCAGTTTATTCGGCCTGGGGGATCAGCCCCAGCATTTT TRBJ1-5 TRBV27 . .
CASSLVAGGNTEAFF TGTGCCAGCAGCTTAGTGGCCGGCGGGAACACTGAAGCTTTCTTT TRBJ1-1 TRBV7-2 . .
CASSIARHMNTEAFF TGTGCCAGTAGTATAGCCAGGCACATGAACACTGAAGCTTTCTTT TRBJ1-1 TRBV19 . .
CASSHLIPAGFSQPQHF TGTGCCAGCAGCCACTTAATCCCCGCAGGCTTCTCTCAGCCCCAGCATTTT TRBJ1-5 TRBV27 . .
CASSESGLAASTDTQYF TGCGCCAGCAGTGAAAGTGGACTAGCAGCTAGCACAGATACGCAGTATTTT TRBJ2-3 TRBV10-1 . TRBD2
CASSLIEGAGQPQHF TGTGCCAGCAGTCTGATCGAGGGGGCGGGTCAGCCCCAGCATTTT TRBJ1-5 TRBV6-8 . TRBD1
CASRAATNEKLFF TGTGCCAGCAGGGCTGCAACTAATGAAAAACTGTTTTTT TRBJ1-4 TRBV28 . .
CASSQDIALSYNSPLHF TGCGCCAGCAGCCAAGACATCGCGCTTTCCTATAATTCACCCCTCCACTTT TRBJ1-6 TRBV4-1 . .
CASSLGTDTQYF TGTGCCAGCAGCTTAGGCACAGATACGCAGTATTTT TRBJ2-3 TRBV11-1 . .
CASRWDINTEAFF TGTGCCAGTAGATGGGACATTAACACTGAAGCTTTCTTT TRBJ1-1 TRBV19 . .
CASSFLAGGLTDTQYF TGTGCCAGTAGTTTTCTAGCGGGAGGATTAACAGATACGCAGTATTTT TRBJ2-3 TRBV19 . TRBD2
CASSYGVANTEAFF TGTGCCAGCTCCTACGGGGTAGCGAACACTGAAGCTTTCTTT TRBJ1-1 TRBV18 . .
CATSDSMGDRDRQPQHF TGTGCCACCAGTGATAGTATGGGGGACAGGGATCGTCAGCCCCAGCATTTT TRBJ1-5 TRBV24-1 . TRBD1